This TCR beta chain was sequenced for a study of blood T cell repertoires in COVID-19. Study at large: Sites in the United States, Italy and Spain provided acute and convalescent COVID-19 samples.

In the authors' workflow: Using reference gene primer amplification, nucleated cell counts were estimated. Sequencing was performed with immunoSEQ multiplex PCR; in TCRdb, only in-frame clones are kept and a portion is missing. That table gives V, J and clone size, and the DNA gave D and trimming. The sample shows fewer than 80,000 clones, 78% of them seen only once. The CDR3 is 13 residues long. Germline V gives CDR1 SGHRS, CDR2 YFSETQ. V was shortened by 2 bases and J by 6 bases, with 9 bases between the two germline ends. V is TRBV5-1 and J is TRBJ1-5, with D hard to call. This TCR was recovered from a man in his 60s with COVID-19, enrolled during active disease. The sample comprised peripheral blood. In DNA form, the CDR3 reads TGCGCCAGCAGCTTTGAAGGGAGTCAGCCCCAGCATTTT. Protein: CASSFEGSQPQHF.